The 8 T cell receptor beta chains below all came from one sample that was sequenced in a study of blood T cells in healthy people across ages. Sample-barcoded 5' priming and a J-beta primer mix drove a second PCR of about 6 to 12 cycles. TCRdb itself ran the 5' RACE reads through MiXCR, one entry per CDR3 protein. The profile shows 600,000 to 800,000 distinct CDR3 sequences, approximately 52% of them singletons. The sample consisted of blood. These receptors originate from a woman of 80 years or more in good health.

V and J are TRBV5-6 and TRBJ1-1; 10 bases fit TRBD1. The length of the CDR3 is 14 residues. V lost 4 bases and J lost 6; bases outside the gene matches: 6. CDR1 and CDR2 from the germline V gene are SGHDT and YYEEEE. The CDR3 region is CASSLLGTGAEAFF. CDR3 sequence (DNA): TGTGCCAGCAGCCTGCTAGGGACAGGGGCTGAAGCTTTCTTT.

A remark on this clonotype: This could be a read error, since a much larger clone is one nucleotide away. V gene TRBV6-6 combines with J gene TRBJ2-3; the D is unclear. The CDR3 totals 14 residues. CDR1 MNHNY and CDR2 SVGAGI come from the germline V gene (reference sequence). The V end lost 0 bases, the J end lost 2 bases, and 6 bases lay between the germline ends. The CDR3 loop is CASSYSASTDTQYF. CDR3 DNA: TGTGCCAGCAGTTACTCAGCCTCCACAGATACGCAGTATTTT.

This clonotype came up many times. The chain uses TRBV7-3 and TRBJ2-3, with 8 bases that match TRBD1. Unmatched junction bases numbered 13, after V lost 5 bases and J lost 3 bases. The CDR3 sequence is 17 residues long. Per the germline V gene, CDR1 is SGHTA and CDR2 is FQGTGA. The CDR3 loop is CASSPNGARGRTDTQYF. In nucleotides, the CDR3 is TGTGCCAGCAGCCCAAATGGGGCCAGGGGGCGAACAGATACGCAGTATTTT.

This clonotype was counted only a few times. The chain has TRBV5-1 and TRBJ2-1; perhaps TRBD2 as D (5 bases). TRBJ2-7 matches the DNA end more closely, so the J call is doubtful. The CDR3 totals 17 residues. CDR1 and CDR2 (germline): SGHRS, YFSETQ. This chain's CDR3 is CASSLRAAGLSYNEQYF. DNA for the CDR3: TGCGCCAGCAGCTTGAGAGCGGCAGGTCTCTCCTACAATGAGCAGTACTTC.

The chain uses TRBV12-3 or TRBV12-4 and TRBJ2-5; TRBD1 is a possible D gene (6 bases). This CDR3 contains 14 residues. The V end was cut by 5 bases, the J end by 7 bases, with 17 bases between. The CDR3 is CASSPDTGLGTQYF. In nucleotides, the CDR3 is TGTGCCAGCAGTCCAGATACAGGGCTGGGGACCCAGTACTTC.

With regard to this clonotype: A much larger clone lies a single base off, so this may be a read error. The CDR3 coding sequence is TGCAGTGCTAGGGAACCCCGACTAGCGGGGGCGAAAGAGACCCGGTACTTC. Protein product: CSAREPRLAGAKETRYF. The chain employs TRBV20-1 and TRBJ2-5; 12 positions agree with TRBD2. The CDR3 runs 17 residues. Germline CDR1 DFQATT, CDR2 SNEGSKA (reference sequence).

This clonotype has a single count. The V call is TRBV28, the J call TRBJ2-1; tentative D call: TRBD2 (6 bases). The J call is uncertain, as TRBJ2-7 better fits the DNA end. The CDR3 has 14 residues. In germline, CDR1 is MDHEN, CDR2 SYDVKM. The CDR3, as DNA: TGTGCCACCCTCTACGTCGGAGGGATCAATGAGCAGTACTTC. Protein sequence: CATLYVGGINEQYF.

This clonotype occurred a few times. CDR3 sequence (DNA): TGTGCCAGCAGTCCTGGACGGCACCTTCTGGGCAATGAGCAGTTCTTC. It is translated as CASSPGRHLLGNEQFF. The V gene is TRBV7-8, the J gene TRBJ2-1, with D uncertain. Germline loops: CDR1 SGHVS, CDR2 FQNEAQ. CDR3 length: 16 amino acids. V dropped 6 bases and J dropped 6 bases, with 21 bases sitting between them. Full variable domain (rest looked up from reference TRBV7-8 and TRBJ2-1): GAGVSQSPRYKVAKRGQDVALRCDPISGHVSLFWYQQALGQGPEFLTYFQNEAQLDKSGLPSDRFFAERPEGSVSTLKIQRTQQEDSAVYLCASSPGRHLLGNEQFFGPGTRLTVL.